The present T cell receptor (beta chain) was sequenced within a study of blood T cell repertoires in COVID-19. Study-level background: The study drew acute and convalescent COVID-19 samples from the United States, Italy and Spain.

As handled by the study authors: Estimation of nucleated cell counts was performed using reference gene primer amplification. Here immunoSEQ multiplex PCR was the method, and the copy in TCRdb shows in-frame clones only, minus some. Clone size and the V and J calls come from that table; the DNA yielded D and trimming. The sample contains roughly 250,000 clones, 88% of which appear only once. Germline V gene data show CDR1 as LNHDA and CDR2 as SQIVND (reference sequence). The CDR3 sequence is 12 residues long. J lost 9 bases, V lost 5 bases, and 2 bases had no gene match. The source of this sequence is a woman aged 30 to 39 with acute or convalescent COVID-19. The gene calls are TRBV19 and TRBJ2-7, with TRBD2 matching over 12 bases. Sequenced material: peripheral blood. CDR3 DNA: TGTGCCAGTAGTCCGACTAGCGGGAGGCAGTACTTC. Translation: CASSPTSGRQYF.